This T cell receptor (beta chain) was obtained from a study of vaccination and CD4 T cells after COVID-19. The length of the CDR3 is 13 residues. Between the trimmed V and J ends, which lost 3 bases and 0 bases, there was a span of 6 bases. CDR1 and CDR2 from the germline V gene are GTSNPN and SVGIG (reference sequence). Sequence data for DNA of cultured CD4+ T cells were generated by the Oncomine TCR Beta short-read assay. TCRdb re-called the PCR reads with MiXCR, one entry per CDR3 protein. Here the sample spans roughly 10,000 distinct CDR3 sequences, about 81% being singletons. Note on this clonotype: Antigen specificity is unknown.

Treatment defined: approximately 11-day PBMC culture with coronavirus spike peptide pools or control peptides (ViraFEST assay). Replacement of half the medium with fresh IL-2 medium took place on days 3 and 7. This TCR derives from a human donor who had recovered from COVID-19. V usage is TRBV30 and J usage is TRBJ1-5; no clear D. Sequenced material: CD4+ T cells from blood, cultured in vitro. The CDR3 spells CAWSLGSNQPQHF. The CDR3 region has the DNA TGTGCCTGGAGCCTTGGTAGCAATCAGCCCCAGCATTTT. Filled out from reference TRBV30 and TRBJ1-5, the complete variable domain reads SQTIHQWPATLVQPVGSPLSLECTVEGTSNPNLYWYRQAAGRGLQLLFYSVGIGQISSEVPQNLSASRPQDRQFILSSKKLLLSDSGFYLCAWSLGSNQPQHFGDGTRLSIL.